The 14 T cell receptor beta chains reported below all come from one sample, sequenced in a study of blood T cells in healthy people across ages (dated by TCRdb to the mid-2010s). Receptor libraries were prepared by 5' RACE. TCRdb records Illumina HiSeq 2500 as the sequencer. The second PCR ran for roughly 7 to 11 cycles and used a J-beta primer mix along with a sample-barcoded 5' primer. TCRdb reanalyzed the raw reads on its own, using fastp at Q25 for trimming and MiXCR for clone calling, and kept in-frame beta chains. Rows with a matching CDR3 protein are joined into one entry that keeps the most common DNA and genes. Recorded for this sample are around 1,000,000 distinct CDR3 sequences; more than 30% of them occurred a single time. The biggest ten clones account for less than 15% of the sample. Sequenced input: blood. Every receptor here comes from a man aged 18 to 35 in good health.

This chain joins TRBV28 and TRBJ2-1, with D hard to call. Germline V CDR1 and CDR2: MDHEN, SYDVKM. V was cut by 6 bases and J by 5 bases, with 17 bases left in between. CDR3 length: 15 amino acids. This CDR3 reads CASSQIRDNDNEQFF. The CDR3 coding sequence is TGTGCCAGCAGCCAGATTAGAGACAACGACAATGAGCAGTTCTTC.

This rearrangement joins TRBV9 to TRBJ1-1, with D maybe TRBD1 (6 bases). The germline V and J ends were trimmed by 0 bases and 11 bases, with 23 bases remaining between them. CDR1 SGDLS and CDR2 YYNGEE come from the germline V gene. This CDR3 is 16 amino acids long. For the CDR3, the DNA is TGTGCCAGCAGCGTAGACCACAGGGCGGGGGACCATTACGCTTTCTTT. Its translation: CASSVDHRAGDHYAFF.

The V and J genes are TRBV5-1 and TRBJ2-1, with a weak D call TRBD2 (6 bases). V lost 4 bases and J 0 bases, leaving 17 bases between the germline ends. This CDR3 is 17 amino acids long. From germline, CDR1 is SGHRS and CDR2 YFSETQ. The CDR3 loop is CASSPSGVKSSYNEQFF. The CDR3 nucleotides are TGCGCCAGCAGCCCGTCGGGGGTCAAGAGCTCCTACAATGAGCAGTTCTTC.

The V call is TRBV4-3, the J call TRBJ2-1; 13 bases are a match to TRBD2. The CDR3 runs to 16 residues. The germline V gene encodes CDR1 LGHNA and CDR2 YSLEER. V was pared by 0 bases and J by 6 bases, with 2 bases of the junction left unmatched. This CDR3 reads CASSQDWTSGGNEQFF. CDR3 bases: TGCGCCAGCAGCCAAGATTGGACTAGCGGGGGCAATGAGCAGTTCTTC.

A few counts support this clonotype. The chain is built from TRBV27 and TRBJ2-1; 9 nucleotides line up with TRBD2. The CDR3 extends over 14 amino acids. With V trimmed by 5 bases and J by 7 bases, 6 bases remained unmatched. CDR1 is MNHEY and CDR2 is SMNVEV in the germline V gene (reference sequence). CDR3 coding DNA: TGTGCCAGCAGTCCCCTCGGACTAGCGAATGAGCAGTTCTTC. It specifies CASSPLGLANEQFF.

This clonotype was picked up a small number of times. The CDR3 coding sequence is TGTGCCAGCAGTAAAGGACAGGGCAGATCCGGGGCCAACGTCCTGACTTTC. It encodes CASSKGQGRSGANVLTF. The chain uses TRBV6-2 or TRBV6-3 and TRBJ2-6, with 8 bases fitting TRBD1. J gave up 4 bases and V 5 bases, and 10 bases lay outside the gene matches. Germline CDR1 is MNHEY and CDR2 is SVGEGT. This CDR3 has 17 residues.

To note about this clonotype: One end of the junction varies from germline; a read error may be responsible. V and J are TRBV4-2 and TRBJ2-7; the match to TRBD1 covers 8 bases. The CDR3 runs to 18 residues. The germline V gene has CDR1 LGHNA and CDR2 YNFKEQ. The CDR3 loop is CASSQDGIRQGSPYEQNF. For the CDR3, the DNA is TGTGCCAGCAGCCAAGATGGTATAAGACAGGGGTCCCCCTACGAGCAGAACTTC.

The CDR3 DNA reads TGTGCCAGCAGCCAAGATCTTGGGAGCTACGAGCAGTACTTC. Translated, it gives CASSQDLGSYEQYF. This rearrangement joins TRBV14 to TRBJ2-7; D is perhaps TRBD2 (5 bases). V was shortened by 0 bases and J by 3 bases, with 9 bases between the two germline ends. This CDR3 has 14 amino acids. The germline gives CDR1 SGHDN, CDR2 FVKESK.

Note on this clonotype: The junction does not match germline at one end; this may be a read error. The chain links TRBV10-3 to TRBJ2-1; tentative D call: TRBD2 (7 bases). Germline V CDR1 and CDR2: ENHRY, SYGVKD. The CDR3 sequence is 15 residues long. Written as DNA, the CDR3 is TGTGTCATCAGTGATTGGGGGAGGGGGGACAATGAGCAGTTCTTC. Its protein product is CVISDWGRGDNEQFF.

V and J are TRBV20-1 and TRBJ1-2; TRBD1 matches at 9 bases. The CDR3 is 15 residues long. Germline CDR1 and CDR2: DFQATT and SNEGSKA (reference sequence). J lost 4 bases, V lost 0 bases, and 6 bases had no gene match. The CDR3 spells CSARDRDREGYGYTF. The DNA for the CDR3 is TGCAGTGCTAGAGACCGGGACAGGGAGGGCTATGGCTACACCTTC.

V gene TRBV20-1 combines with J gene TRBJ2-1, with D perhaps TRBD2 (6 bases). This CDR3 spans 17 amino acids. The V end lost 1 base, the J end lost 7 bases, and 23 bases lay between the germline ends. Germline V CDR1 and CDR2: DFQATT, SNEGSKA (reference sequence). The chain's CDR3 is CSARGSRDSNTKNEQFF. The CDR3, as DNA: TGCAGTGCTAGAGGCTCGCGGGACTCCAATACAAAAAATGAGCAGTTCTTC.

The V gene is TRBV11-2, the J gene TRBJ2-3; TRBD1 matches 7 bases. The CDR3 consists of 16 residues. From germline, CDR1 is SGHAT and CDR2 FQNNGV. The ends lost 5 bases at V and 6 bases at J; junction bases unmatched: 14. The CDR3 DNA sequence: TGTGCCAGCAGCCGAACAGGGGTAGTAGAAGGGGATACGCAGTATTTT. Amino acids: CASSRTGVVEGDTQYF.

Many counts were recorded for this clonotype. This chain connects TRBV12-3 or TRBV12-4 to TRBJ2-1; TRBD1 agrees at 9 bases. The CDR3 contains 15 residues. The junction had 8 bases not matched to a gene; V was cut back by 5 bases and J by 6 bases. The CDR3 nucleotides read TGTGCCAGCAGTGCGACAGGGGGAGTAGGCAATGAGCAGTTCTTC. It codes for CASSATGGVGNEQFF.

This chain links TRBV28 with TRBJ2-3; TRBD2 agrees at 8 bases. V shed 6 bases and J 5 bases; nucleotides not matched to a gene: 7. Germline CDR1 reads MDHEN; CDR2 reads SYDVKM. There are 14 residues in the CDR3. This CDR3 is CASRPGGPQDTQYF. The CDR3 DNA reads TGTGCCAGCAGACCGGGGGGGCCCCAAGATACGCAGTATTTT.